These T cell receptor beta chains were read from a single sample in a study of read filtering for tumor transcriptome and immune sequencing. Each CDR3 protein gets one entry after TCRdb re-called the reads with MiXCR. The table shows about 24,000 distinct CDR3 sequences, with 20% occurring only once. The material sequenced was a population of CD138-negative cells sorted from bone marrow. These receptor sequences come from a donor at least 40 years old with multiple myeloma. Each CDR3 is given with its conserved first and last residue. The D gene is left open where the match is weak. Size values are once, few and many counts, or a class for expanded clones, and some rows have none.

clone_size	v_call	j_call	d_call	cdr3_nt	cdr3_aa
many	TRBV5-1	TRBJ2-7	-	TGCGCCAGCAGCTTGGGACTCTCCCCCAGGGACGAGCAGTACTTC	CASSLGLSPRDEQYF
-	TRBV5-1	TRBJ2-1	-	TGCGCCAGCAGCTTGGTCCCGACAGGCACTTCCTACCATGAGCAGTTCTTC	CASSLVPTGTSYHEQFF
once	TRBV10-3	TRBJ2-1	TRBD2	TGTGCCATCAGTGTTGGTCTAGCGGGAGTGCAAGATGAGCAGCTCTTC	CAISVGLAGVQDEQLF
many	TRBV5-1	TRBJ2-7	TRBD1	TGCGCCAGCAGCTTGGCCGGACAGGTGGTCAACGAGCAGTACTTC	CASSLAGQVVNEQYF
medium-sized	TRBV18	TRBJ2-1	TRBD1	TGTGCCAGCTCCCTCACAGGGGGAGGGCAGTTCTTC	CASSLTGGGQFF
many	TRBV11-2	TRBJ1-4	TRBD1	TGTGCCAGCAGCTTTTCGGGACAGGAGAATGAAAAACTGTTTTTT	CASSFSGQENEKLFF
-	TRBV28	TRBJ2-1	-	TGTGCCCGCAGTTTCGGGCAGGGTGTTCTGAATGAGCAGCTCTTC	CARSFGQGVLNEQLF
-	TRBV29-1	TRBJ2-1	-	TGCAGCGTTGAATTCACGCTGACGGGTGAGCAGTTCTTC	CSVEFTLTGEQFF
many	TRBV20-1	TRBJ1-1	TRBD1	TGCAGTGCTAGCGGGCAGGGGGCAATGAACACTGAAGCTTTCTTT	CSASGQGAMNTEAFF
many	TRBV5-1	TRBJ2-5	TRBD2	TGCGCCAGCAGCTTGGCCGGCGGGAGAAGTGGGTCAGAGACCCAGTACTTC	CASSLAGGRSGSETQYF
many	TRBV3-1	TRBJ1-1	-	TGTGCCAGCAGGGCGAACACTGAAGCTTTCTTT	CASRANTEAFF
-	TRBV28	TRBJ2-2	-	TGTGCCAGCCATCTCAGCGGTGCGAACACCGGGGAGCTGTTTTTT	CASHLSGANTGELFF
many	TRBV11-2	TRBJ2-5	TRBD2	TGTGCCAGCAGCCCGGGGACTAGCGGGAGAGCGGAAGAGACCCAGTACTTC	CASSPGTSGRAEETQYF
many	TRBV6-6	TRBJ2-7	TRBD2	TGTGCCAGCAGTTACGGGCTAGCGGTCAGAGGCTACTTC	CASSYGLAVRGYF
many	TRBV29-1	TRBJ2-5	TRBD2	TGCAGCGTGAAGACTAGCGGGAGTTTTGAGACCCAGTACTTC	CSVKTSGSFETQYF
-	TRBV12-3/TRBV12-4	TRBJ1-1	TRBD1	TGTGCCAGCCCTTTAGGGGGCCACACTGAAGCTTTCTTT	CASPLGGHTEAFF
many	TRBV19	TRBJ2-1	TRBD2	TGTGCCAGTAGTAATCCTAGCGGGAGAGGTGTGGTTAATGAGCAGTCCTTC	CASSNPSGRGVVNEQSF
many	TRBV12-3/TRBV12-4	TRBJ2-7	TRBD1	TGTGCCAGCAGTAACAGGGGAGTTGGGTACGAGCAGTACTTC	CASSNRGVGYEQYF
many	TRBV6-5	TRBJ2-3	-	TGTGCCAGCAGCCCCCTAGAGCGAACCACAGATACGCAGTATTTT	CASSPLERTTDTQYF
-	TRBV30	TRBJ2-1	-	TGTGCCTGGAGTGTACAAACGAACAATGATCAGTTCTTC	CAWSVQTNNDQFF
many	TRBV28	TRBJ1-5	-	TGTGCCAGCAGGGGTAGCAATCAGCCCCAGCATTTT	CASRGSNQPQHF
-	TRBV6-6	TRBJ2-2	-	TGTGCCAGCAGTTCGTCCGGGGAGCTGTTTTTT	CASSSSGELFF
many	TRBV2	TRBJ2-3	-	TGTGCCAGCGATGTCAATACGCAGTATTTT	CASDVNTQYF
many	TRBV18	TRBJ1-1	-	TGTGCCAGCTCACCGCTCGGACAGACTGAAGCTTTCTTT	CASSPLGQTEAFF
many	TRBV10-3	TRBJ2-3	-	TGTGCCATCGGCAGTTCTAGCACAGATACGCAGTATTTT	CAIGSSSTDTQYF
many	TRBV20-1	TRBJ2-2	-	TGCAGTTCGAAGGAGGGGGCGACCACCGGGGAGCTGTTTTTT	CSSKEGATTGELFF
few	TRBV7-2	TRBJ2-7	-	TGTGCCAGCAGCTTAGGCCCCGGCAGGGTACACGAGCAGTACTTC	CASSLGPGRVHEQYF
many	TRBV20-1	TRBJ2-1	-	TGCAGTGCTAGAGTTCAGACTAGGTCCACTGAGCAGCTCTTC	CSARVQTRSTEQLF
few	TRBV6-2/TRBV6-3	TRBJ2-5	-	TGTGCCAGCAGTAGACGGGGGAGGGGGCAAGAGACCCAGTACTTC	CASSRRGRGQETQYF
many	TRBV5-1	TRBJ1-1	-	TGCGCCAGCAGCTTGGAGCCCTCCAATGCTGAAGCTTTCTTT	CASSLEPSNAEAFF
many	TRBV28	TRBJ2-1	-	TGTGCCAGCAGTTCAGGGGCGCGGAATGAGCAGTTCTTC	CASSSGARNEQFF
-	TRBV7-9	TRBJ2-7	-	TGTGCCAGCAGCCCTCCAGGCGGTCCCTACGAGCAGTACTTC	CASSPPGGPYEQYF
many	TRBV20-1	TRBJ1-1	-	TGCAGTGCTAGATTGGGGGCCGTGGACACTGAAGCTTTCTTT	CSARLGAVDTEAFF
many	TRBV5-1	TRBJ1-4	-	TGCGCCAGCAGCTTACACCCGGACTACGGTGAAAAACTGTTTTTT	CASSLHPDYGEKLFF
many	TRBV20-1	TRBJ2-1	-	TGCAGTGCTAGAGATTTGTACGTGGGGCTCCACAATGAGCAGTTCTTC	CSARDLYVGLHNEQFF
many	TRBV20-1	TRBJ2-3	-	TGCAGTGCTTCGGGGAGCACAGATACGCAGTATTTT	CSASGSTDTQYF
medium-sized	TRBV27	TRBJ2-7	TRBD2	TGTGCCAGCAGTTTAGGAACTAGCGGTTGGGGCGAGCAGTACTTC	CASSLGTSGWGEQYF
many	TRBV7-9	TRBJ1-2	-	TGTGCCAGCAGCTTATCCAGCGTCCACGTTCCTATCTTC	CASSLSSVHVPIF
-	TRBV20-1	TRBJ1-1	TRBD1	TGCAGTGCTAGTAACGGGTGGAGGGGGCTGAACACTGAAGCTTTCTTT	CSASNGWRGLNTEAFF
many	TRBV7-2	TRBJ2-7	-	TGTGCCAGCAGCTTATTGAGCGCCTACGAGCAGTACTTC	CASSLLSAYEQYF
many	TRBV10-3	TRBJ2-3	-	TGTGCCAGCGAGGAGGCAGGCACAGATACGCAGTATTTT	CASEEAGTDTQYF
-	TRBV30	TRBJ2-4	-	TGTGCCTGGAGTGTTGACAGATTCAAAAACATTCAGTACTTC	CAWSVDRFKNIQYF
many	TRBV10-3	TRBJ2-2	TRBD2	TGTGCCATCACCAGGACTAGCGGGAGTGGAACCGGGGAGCTGTTTTTT	CAITRTSGSGTGELFF
many	TRBV29-1	TRBJ1-1	-	TGCAGCGTTGGCACAGGGAACACTGAAGCTTTCTTT	CSVGTGNTEAFF
many	TRBV7-2	TRBJ2-2	-	TGTGCCAGCAGCGCGGTCCTGAACACCGGGGAGCTGTTTTTT	CASSAVLNTGELFF
many	TRBV5-1	TRBJ2-2	TRBD1	TGCGCCAGCCCCGACCCCGGACAGGGGGGCACCGGGGAGCTGTTTTTT	CASPDPGQGGTGELFF
many	TRBV20-1	TRBJ2-2	TRBD2	TGCAGTGCTAGAGTCCTAGCGGGAGGGCCGGGCGGGGAGCTGTTTTTT	CSARVLAGGPGGELFF
many	TRBV6-6	TRBJ2-1	TRBD2	TGTGCCAGCAGTTACCCCCTGATAGCGGGAGCAGGCAATGAGCAGTTCTTC	CASSYPLIAGAGNEQFF
many	TRBV27	TRBJ2-1	-	TGTGCCAGCAGTTTATCGGTTTCAAGTGGGAGAGTCGCCTACAATGAGCAGTTCTTC	CASSLSVSSGRVAYNEQFF
many	TRBV29-1	TRBJ2-3	TRBD2	TGCAGCGTTGCAGGCGGCGGGAGGGCCTCTTACACAGATACGCAGTATTTT	CSVAGGGRASYTDTQYF
few	TRBV29-1	TRBJ1-1	-	TGCAGCGTTGTGGACCTAGCGAAGGGGATAGAGAACACTAAAGCTTTCTTT	CSVVDLAKGIENTKAFF
many	TRBV20-1	TRBJ2-1	TRBD2	TGCAGTGCTAGAGATGGCGGGAGATCCTCCTACAATGAGCAGTTCTTC	CSARDGGRSSYNEQFF
many	TRBV27	TRBJ1-4	-	TGTGCCAGCCACCCAGCGGGATGGGCTAATGAAAAACTGTTTTTT	CASHPAGWANEKLFF
-	TRBV20-1	TRBJ1-5	TRBD1	TGCAGTGCTACCCCCCCTGACAGGGTCTATAGCAATCAGCCCCAGCATTTT	CSATPPDRVYSNQPQHF
many	TRBV6-5	TRBJ1-1	TRBD1	TGTGCCAGCAGTTACCGGACAGGGGATGAAGCTTTCTTT	CASSYRTGDEAFF
few	TRBV20-1	TRBJ2-5	-	TGCAGTGGGGACCTACAAGAGACCCAGTACTTC	CSGDLQETQYF
medium-sized	TRBV7-9	TRBJ2-1	TRBD2	TGTGCCAGCAGCTCCTCACTACTAGCGGGGTACAATGAGCAGTTCTTC	CASSSSLLAGYNEQFF